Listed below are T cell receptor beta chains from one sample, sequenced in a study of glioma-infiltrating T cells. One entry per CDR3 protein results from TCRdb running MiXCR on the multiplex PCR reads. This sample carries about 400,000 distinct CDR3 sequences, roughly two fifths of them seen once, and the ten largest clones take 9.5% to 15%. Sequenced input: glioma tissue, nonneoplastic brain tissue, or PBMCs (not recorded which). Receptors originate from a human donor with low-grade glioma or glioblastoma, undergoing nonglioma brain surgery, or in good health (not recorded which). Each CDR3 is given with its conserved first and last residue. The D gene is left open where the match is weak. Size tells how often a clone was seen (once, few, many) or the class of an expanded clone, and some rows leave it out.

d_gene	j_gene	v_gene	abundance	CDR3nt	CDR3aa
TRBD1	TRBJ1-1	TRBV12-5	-	TGTGCTAGTGGTACGGGACAGCCGAACACTGAAGCTTTCTTT	CASGTGQPNTEAFF
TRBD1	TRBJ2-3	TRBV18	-	TGTGCCAGCTCGAACGCCCGGGACAGGGACACAGATACGCAGTATTTT	CASSNARDRDTDTQYF
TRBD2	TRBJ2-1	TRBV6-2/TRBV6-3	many	TGTGCCAGCAGTTACCCAACCGGGACTAGCGGGTACAATGAGCAGTTCTTC	CASSYPTGTSGYNEQFF
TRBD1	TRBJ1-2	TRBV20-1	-	TGCGGTGCTAGTGGACAGGGGGCTCCAATTTATGGCTACACCTTC	CGASGQGAPIYGYTF
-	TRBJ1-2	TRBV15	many	TGTGCCACCAGCAGAGTTTGGCGGCAGGGAACCTATGGCTACACCTTC	CATSRVWRQGTYGYTF
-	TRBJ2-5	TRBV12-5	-	TGTGCTAGTGGTTTGGTATTGTCGAGGGATCGAGAAGAGACCCAGTACTTC	CASGLVLSRDREETQYF
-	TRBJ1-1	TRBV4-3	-	TGCGCCAGCAGCCAAGAGTCGGCAGGGGAGAACACTGAAGCTTTCTTT	CASSQESAGENTEAFF
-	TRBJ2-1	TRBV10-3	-	TGTGCCATCAGTTCGATGGCGTCGGGCGATGAGCAGTTCTTC	CAISSMASGDEQFF
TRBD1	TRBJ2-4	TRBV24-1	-	TGTGCCACCGCCCGGACAGGGGCAGACATTCAGTACTTC	CATARTGADIQYF
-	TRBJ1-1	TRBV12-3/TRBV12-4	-	TGTGCCAGCAGCCGCAGGGGTCGAACTGAAGCTTTCTTT	CASSRRGRTEAFF
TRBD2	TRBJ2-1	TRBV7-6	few	TGTGCCAGCAGCTTATCGGGACTAGAGGCCTACAATGAGCAGTTCTTC	CASSLSGLEAYNEQFF
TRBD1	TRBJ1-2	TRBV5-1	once	TGCGCCAGCAGCTTGTCGCCTGGACAGGCGTATGGCTACACCTTC	CASSLSPGQAYGYTF
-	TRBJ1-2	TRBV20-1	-	-	CSALTDYGCTF
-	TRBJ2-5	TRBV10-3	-	TGTGCCATCAGTGGGGGACCTATCGCACGGACCCAGTACTTC	CAISGGPIARTQYF
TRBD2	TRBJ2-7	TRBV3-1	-	TGTGCCACCTCAGTCCAACCGGGACTAGCGGTTCCTAACGAGCAGTACTTC	CATSVQPGLAVPNEQYF
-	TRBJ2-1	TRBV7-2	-	TGTGCCAGCAGCCCTCCTAGAGGCTCCTACAATGAGCAGTTCTTC	CASSPPRGSYNEQFF
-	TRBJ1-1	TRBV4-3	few	TGCGCCAGCAGCCAAGAATGGTGGGACCCAACTGAAGCTTTCTTT	CASSQEWWDPTEAFF
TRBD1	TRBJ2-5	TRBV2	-	TGTGCCAGCAGTAAGGACAGGTTCGAAGAGACCCAGTACTTC	CASSKDRFEETQYF
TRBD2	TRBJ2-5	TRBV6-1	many	TGTGCCAGCAGTGCCGATAGCGGGCAAGAGACCCAGTACTTC	CASSADSGQETQYF
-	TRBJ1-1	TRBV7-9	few	TGTGCCAGCAGCCCTAATAGACGGACTGAAGCTTTCTTT	CASSPNRRTEAFF
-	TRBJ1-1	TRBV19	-	TGTGCCAGTAGTATAGGAAAAACTGAAGCTTTCTTT	CASSIGKTEAFF
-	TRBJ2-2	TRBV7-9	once	TGTGCCAGCAGCTTAGGACTAGGTTCCCGGCGGAACGGGGAGCTGTTTTTT	CASSLGLGSRRNGELFF
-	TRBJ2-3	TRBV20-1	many	TGCAGTGCTAACGACAGGTATCGGGAATTCACAGATACGCAGTATTTT	CSANDRYREFTDTQYF
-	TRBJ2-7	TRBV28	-	TGTGCCAGCAGTTGTTTCTCCCGGAACTACGAGCAGTACTTC	CASSCFSRNYEQYF
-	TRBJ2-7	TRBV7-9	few	TGTGCCAGCAGCTTGAGCCAGTACGAGCAGTACTTC	CASSLSQYEQYF
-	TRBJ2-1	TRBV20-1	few	TGCAGTGTGGACTCACTGAGCTCCTACAATGAGCAGTTCTTC	CSVDSLSSYNEQFF